This entry is about one T cell receptor beta chain. This CDR3 contains 15 residues. The V and J ends lost 6 bases and 4 bases, in that order; junction bases with no gene match: 7. In germline, CDR1 is KGHSH, CDR2 LQKENI. The sample belongs to a study of control samples from healthy donors and cancer patients. Sequencing was performed with immunoSEQ multiplex PCR; in TCRdb, only in-frame clones are kept and a portion is missing. Of some 97,000 clones in the sample, more than 75% were seen once. Sequenced material: blood. The receptor's source is a woman aged 50 to 65 in good health. J is TRBJ2-1 and V is TRBV18; 9 positions match TRBD2. DNA of the CDR3: TGTGCCAGCTCTCCGACTAGCGGAGAGTACAATGAGCAGTTCTTC. Its protein is CASSPTSGEYNEQFF.